This is a list of T cell receptor beta chains from one sample in a study of cytomegalovirus exposure and HLA in healthy donors. Profiling relied on immunoSEQ multiplex PCR, and the TCRdb table lists in-frame clones only, not all of them. The sample holds over 90,000 clones. The source material was PBMCs. The receptors were gathered from a man aged 35-49 years in good health and CMV-seronegative. Both conserved end residues are part of each CDR3. The D gene is left open where the match is weak.

CDR3aa	CDR3nt	v_gene	j_gene	d_gene
CASSEFHRGLVNYGYTF	TGTGCCAGCAGTGAATTCCACAGGGGGCTAGTTAACTATGGCTACACCTTC	TRBV2	TRBJ1-2	TRBD1
CASSDPGQGSYGYTF	TGTGCCAGCAGTGATCCGGGACAGGGATCCTATGGCTACACCTTC	TRBV6-1	TRBJ1-2	TRBD1
CASSYLSSSYNSPLHF	TGTGCCAGCAGTTACTTGTCGAGCTCCTATAATTCACCCCTCCACTTT	TRBV6-5	TRBJ1-6	-
CASSEFTASYEQYF	TGTGCCAGCAGTGAATTTACAGCCTCCTACGAGCAGTACTTC	TRBV2	TRBJ2-7	-
CASSIDRQGGREKLFF	TGTGCCAGTAGTATAGATCGGCAGGGTGGGCGTGAAAAACTGTTTTTT	TRBV19	TRBJ1-4	-
CARSYGLAGEKEQFF	TGTGCCCGGAGCTACGGGCTAGCGGGCGAAAAGGAGCAGTTCTTC	TRBV30	TRBJ2-1	TRBD2
CASSLDGQGGGQPQHF	TGCGCCAGCAGCTTGGATGGACAGGGAGGGGGTCAGCCCCAGCATTTT	TRBV5-1	TRBJ1-5	TRBD1
CASSPLAGNYGYTF	TGTGCCAGTAGTCCCCTCGCAGGGAACTATGGCTACACCTTC	TRBV19	TRBJ1-2	-
CASLKQGLGAGTDTQYF	TGTGCCAGCTTGAAACAGGGGCTTGGGGCGGGCACAGATACGCAGTATTTT	TRBV7-8	TRBJ2-3	TRBD1
CASRGTATYEQYF	TGTGCCAGCAGGGGGACAGCCACCTACGAGCAGTACTTC	TRBV6-5	TRBJ2-7	TRBD1
CAWTRAKNIQYF	TGTGCCTGGACCAGAGCCAAAAACATTCAGTACTTC	TRBV30	TRBJ2-4	-
CASSRTLTGFEQFF	TGTGCCAGCAGTCGCACGCTAACAGGGTTTGAGCAGTTCTTC	TRBV27	TRBJ2-1	-
CAISENPSSGYTF	TGTGCCATCAGTGAAAACCCTAGCAGTGGCTACACCTTC	TRBV6-5	TRBJ1-2	-
CASSYGTSGRADNEQFF	TGCGCCAGCAGCTACGGGACTAGCGGGAGGGCCGATAATGAGCAGTTCTTC	TRBV5-1	TRBJ2-1	TRBD2
CASSLSLTGELFF	TGTGCCAGCAGTCTAAGTTTGACCGGGGAGCTGTTTTTT	TRBV27	TRBJ2-2	-
CASSPRVGGAKNIQYF	TGCGCCAGCAGCCCTAGAGTAGGGGGTGCCAAAAACATTCAGTACTTC	TRBV5-1	TRBJ2-4	-
CASRTTGIAEQYF	TGTGCCAGCAGGACGACAGGGATTGCCGAGCAGTACTTC	TRBV5-8	TRBJ2-7	TRBD1
CASSLSGYEQYF	TGTGCCAGCAGCTTGTCGGGGTACGAGCAGTACTTC	TRBV5-8	TRBJ2-7	-
CASSPGRTNTEAFF	TGTGCCAGCAGCCCTGGGAGAACGAACACTGAAGCTTTCTTT	TRBV2	TRBJ1-1	-
CASSSTVNTEAFF	TGCGCCAGCAGCTCAACAGTGAACACTGAAGCTTTCTTT	TRBV5-1	TRBJ1-1	-
CAWSAPGLLSNQPQHF	TGTGCCTGGAGTGCCCCAGGGTTGTTGAGCAATCAGCCCCAGCATTTT	TRBV30	TRBJ1-5	-
CASSFGSGTLLTYEQYF	TGTGCCAGCAGTTTTGGGAGCGGGACACTACTTACCTACGAGCAGTACTTC	TRBV28	TRBJ2-7	-
CASIESTGSWYEQYF	TGTGCCAGCATCGAGAGCACAGGGTCTTGGTACGAGCAGTACTTC	TRBV6-1	TRBJ2-7	-
CSAEAGVEQFF	TGCAGTGCCGAAGCGGGAGTCGAGCAGTTCTTC	TRBV20-1	TRBJ2-1	TRBD2
CASSPTSDATDTQYF	TGTGCCAGCAGCCCGACTAGCGACGCCACAGATACGCAGTATTTT	TRBV4-2	TRBJ2-3	TRBD2
CASSVFNLTSGGTDTQYF	TGCGCCAGCAGCGTCTTTAACCTCACTAGCGGGGGAACAGATACGCAGTATTTT	TRBV10-2	TRBJ2-3	TRBD2
CASSASSGWYEQFF	TGTGCCAGCAGTGCGTCTAGCGGGTGGTATGAGCAGTTCTTC	TRBV27	TRBJ2-1	TRBD2
CASSLGTSGLNEQFF	TGCGCCAGCAGCTTAGGGACTAGCGGGCTCAATGAGCAGTTCTTC	TRBV5-1	TRBJ2-1	TRBD2
CASSLERVSGNTIYF	TGTGCCAGCAGCTTAGAACGGGTCTCTGGAAACACCATATATTTT	TRBV7-6	TRBJ1-3	-
CASSLDLGGFGYTF	TGCGCCAGCAGCTTGGACCTCGGAGGTTTTGGCTACACCTTC	TRBV5-1	TRBJ1-2	-
CASTSMLGSEQYF	TGTGCCAGCACCTCAATGTTGGGCTCCGAGCAGTACTTC	TRBV27	TRBJ2-7	-
CASSLELATSTDTQYF	TGTGCCAGCAGCTTAGAACTAGCGACTAGCACAGATACGCAGTATTTT	TRBV7-9	TRBJ2-3	TRBD2
CASSWTGGAGYTF	TGTGCCAGCAGTTGGACAGGCGGTGCTGGCTACACCTTC	TRBV6-1	TRBJ1-2	TRBD1
CASSEQRAAPNTGELFF	TGTGCCAGTAGTGAACAAAGAGCGGCCCCGAACACCGGGGAGCTGTTTTTT	TRBV19	TRBJ2-2	-
CASSSSAGSIQYF	TGTGCCAGCAGCTCCTCCGCGGGGAGCATTCAGTACTTC	TRBV7-2	TRBJ2-4	-
CASSIVPKAGELFF	TGTGCCAGTAGTATAGTTCCTAAAGCTGGGGAGCTGTTTTTT	TRBV19	TRBJ2-2	-
CASSLGDTDPASNQPQHF	TGTGCCAGCAGCTTAGGGGACACCGATCCGGCAAGCAATCAGCCCCAGCATTTT	TRBV11-2	TRBJ1-5	-
CASSAGFLNTGELFF	TGTGCCAGCAGCGCAGGGTTCTTGAACACCGGGGAGCTGTTTTTT	TRBV11-2	TRBJ2-2	-
CASTLWDREKLFF	TGTGCCAGCACTCTTTGGGACAGAGAAAAACTGTTTTTT	TRBV2	TRBJ1-4	TRBD1
CASSQSGRGGMFSGELFF	TGCGCCAGCAGTCAATCCGGCCGGGGGGGGATGTTTTCCGGGGAGCTGTTTTTT	TRBV23-1	TRBJ2-2	TRBD2
CASSARWWIITLQPQHF	TGTGCCAGCAGTGCTAGGTGGTGGATTATAACGTTACAGCCCCAGCATTTT	TRBV6-1	TRBJ1-5	-
CASSERVPEAFF	TGTGCCAGCAGTGAGCGGGTTCCTGAAGCTTTCTTT	TRBV2	TRBJ1-1	-
CASSPLRGGPTDTQYF	TGTGCCAGCTCACCTCTTCGCGGGGGGCCCACAGATACGCAGTATTTT	TRBV18	TRBJ2-3	TRBD2
CASSSLRQGAGGNTIYF	TGTGCCAGCAGTTCGCTCCGGCAGGGGGCAGGCGGAAACACCATATATTTT	TRBV27	TRBJ1-3	TRBD1
CASSGLAGSGELFF	TGTGCCAGCAGCGGACTAGCGGGTTCAGGGGAGCTGTTTTTT	TRBV6-5	TRBJ2-2	TRBD2
CASSQDLGTGRADTQYF	TGCGCCAGCAGCCAAGATCTCGGTACGGGAAGGGCAGATACGCAGTATTTT	TRBV4-3	TRBJ2-3	-
CASSYSEGMGEKLFF	TGTGCCAGCAGTTACTCTGAGGGAATGGGTGAAAAACTGTTTTTT	TRBV6-5	TRBJ1-4	-
CASLGGAGSYNEQFF	TGTGCCAGCCTTGGCGGAGCGGGCAGCTACAATGAGCAGTTCTTC	TRBV19	TRBJ2-1	-
CASSLPGQLTEAFF	TGTGCCAGCAGTCTCCCGGGACAGCTAACTGAAGCTTTCTTT	TRBV28	TRBJ1-1	TRBD1
CASSQQGVSGNTIYF	TGTGCCAGCAGCCAACAGGGGGTCTCTGGAAACACCATATATTTT	TRBV14	TRBJ1-3	TRBD1
CASSEAQVGRGQPQHF	TGTGCCAGCAGTGAAGCACAAGTAGGGAGGGGTCAGCCCCAGCATTTT	TRBV6-1	TRBJ1-5	-